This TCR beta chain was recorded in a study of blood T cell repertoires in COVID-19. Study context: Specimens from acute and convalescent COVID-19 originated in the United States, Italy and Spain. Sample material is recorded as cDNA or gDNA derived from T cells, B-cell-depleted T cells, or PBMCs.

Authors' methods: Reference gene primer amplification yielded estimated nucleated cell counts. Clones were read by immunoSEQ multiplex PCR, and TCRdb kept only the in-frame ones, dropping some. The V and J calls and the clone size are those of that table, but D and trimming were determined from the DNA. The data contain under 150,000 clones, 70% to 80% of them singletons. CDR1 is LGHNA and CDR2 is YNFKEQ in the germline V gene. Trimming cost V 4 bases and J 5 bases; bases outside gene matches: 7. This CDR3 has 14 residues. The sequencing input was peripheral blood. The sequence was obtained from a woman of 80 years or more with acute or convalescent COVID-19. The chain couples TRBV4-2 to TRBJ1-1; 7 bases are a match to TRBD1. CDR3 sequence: CASSLRTGGTEAFF. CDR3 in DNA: TGTGCCAGCAGCCTTAGGACAGGTGGAACTGAAGCTTTCTTT.